This T cell receptor (beta chain) was identified during a study of blood T cell repertoires in COVID-19. Study summary: The analysed material was cDNA or gDNA that came from T cells, B-cell-depleted T cells, or PBMCs.

This CDR3 region has 15 residues. Germline CDR1 is SEHNR and CDR2 is FQNEAQ (reference sequence). J gave up 4 bases and V 4 bases, and 7 bases lay outside the gene matches. Individuals aged 18 to 89 years were recruited from 24 US areas. As processed by the authors: Amplification with reference gene primers provided the estimates of nucleated cell counts. Libraries were prepared by immunoSEQ multiplex PCR; TCRdb keeps only in-frame clonotypes and omits some of them. V, J and clone size reflect that table, while D and trimming were determined from the DNA. The sample holds roughly 240,000 clones; around 88% are singletons and the top ten take roughly 2.4%.

This chain connects TRBV7-9 to TRBJ1-2; 9 nucleotides agree with TRBD1. The sequenced sample consisted of PBMCs or T cells enriched from blood (not recorded which). The origin of this receptor is a middle-aged woman with acute COVID-19. CDR3 coding DNA: TGTGCCAGCAGCTCCAACAGGGGGCACGGCTATGGCTACACCTTC. Its protein is CASSSNRGHGYGYTF.